What follows are 29 T cell receptor beta chains derived from one specimen sequenced in a study of blood T cell repertoires in COVID-19. Some clones are missing from TCRdb's copy, which holds only in-frame ones; the method was immunoSEQ multiplex PCR. Of some 80,000 clones in the sample, almost 85% were seen once. Material: peripheral blood. These receptors were taken from a man aged 45-60 years with COVID-19, enrolled during active disease.

This clone was seen once. The chain is built from TRBV19 and TRBJ1-1, with TRBD1 as a possible D gene (5 bases). Germline V gene sequence: CDR1 LNHDA, CDR2 SQIVND (reference sequence). There are 16 residues in the CDR3. V was clipped by 0 bases and J by 5 bases, with 16 bases between them. For the CDR3, the DNA is TGTGCCAGTAGTATAGATCGGAGGGGAGTGAGGACTGAAGCTTTCTTT. Translation gives CASSIDRRGVRTEAFF.

This sequence joins TRBV27 and TRBJ2-7; 7 bases fit TRBD1. The CDR3 has 13 residues. Germline lookup yields CDR1 MNHEY and CDR2 SMNVEV (reference sequence). The trim removed 5 bases at V and 7 bases at J, leaving 8 bases unmatched. The CDR3 DNA reads TGTGCCAGCAGTCCCGGACAGGCCGAAGAGCAGTACTTC. Translation: CASSPGQAEEQYF.

This clone turned up a few times. The DNA for the CDR3 is TGCGCCAGCAGCTTGGTTGGACAGATAACCTACGAGCAGTACTTC. This codes for CASSLVGQITYEQYF. V usage is TRBV5-1 and J usage is TRBJ2-7; TRBD1 is a possible D gene (6 bases). The CDR3 contains 15 residues. V was pared by 0 bases and J by 2 bases, with 12 bases between. Germline CDR1 and CDR2: SGHRS and YFSETQ.

This clone was observed once. The chain links TRBV25-1 to TRBJ1-4; 7 bases map to TRBD1. V lost 1 base, J lost 8 bases, and 1 base stayed unmatched. The CDR3 is 13 amino acids. Germline values: CDR1 MGHDK, CDR2 SYGVNS. CDR3: CASSESGGEKLFF. CDR3 nucleotide sequence: TGTGCCAGCAGTGAATCAGGGGGGGAAAAACTGTTTTTT.

J is TRBJ1-2 and V is TRBV19; 8 nucleotides match TRBD1. V dropped 5 bases and J dropped 4; count of bases not matched to a gene: 12. This CDR3 comprises 16 residues. Germline assignment: CDR1 LNHDA and CDR2 SQIVND (reference sequence). The CDR3 coding sequence is TGTGCCAGTAGTTCTACCAACAGGGGGATTTTCTATGGCTACACCTTC. It codes for CASSSTNRGIFYGYTF.

The chain carries TRBV24-1 and TRBJ2-7; tentative D call: TRBD2 (5 bases). V lost 4 bases, J lost 3 bases, and 18 bases lay in between. There are 16 residues in the CDR3. Germline lookup yields CDR1 KGHDR and CDR2 SFDVKD. The DNA of the CDR3 is TGTGCCACCAGTGACCCCGGTAGTGGCGGAGGCTACGAGCAGTACTTC. The encoded protein is CATSDPGSGGGYEQYF.

This clone was observed once. The chain couples TRBV6-5 to TRBJ2-1, with 8 positions matching TRBD2. The CDR3 contains 14 residues. V shed 8 bases and J 2 bases; nucleotides not matched to a gene: 5. CDR1 MNHEY and CDR2 SVGAGI come from the germline V gene. CDR3 protein: CASVAGIAYNEQFF. The CDR3 DNA follows: TGTGCCAGCGTAGCGGGAATCGCCTACAATGAGCAGTTCTTC.

The chain carries TRBV5-1 and TRBJ2-7; D perhaps matches TRBD1 (6 bases). The germline gives CDR1 SGHRS, CDR2 YFSETQ. The CDR3 has 15 residues. V shed 4 bases and J shed 7 bases, with 21 bases lying between them. CDR3: CASSGGPLNVLEQYF. The DNA for the CDR3 is TGCGCCAGCAGCGGGGGCCCCCTCAATGTACTGGAGCAGTACTTC.

The table lists this clone with a count of one. This chain links TRBV2 with TRBJ2-1, with 14 bases fitting TRBD2. After removal of 5 bases from V and 6 bases from J, the junction contained 3 bases not matched to a gene. Germline CDR1 is SNHLY and CDR2 is FYNNEI. This CDR3 is 15 amino acids long. CDR3 nucleotides: TGTGCCAGCAGTACCGGGACTAGCGGGAGCAATGAGCAGTTCTTC. Translation gives CASSTGTSGSNEQFF.

This clone was picked up a small number of times. The chain carries TRBV7-8 and TRBJ2-5; D might be TRBD2 (6 bases). The CDR3 consists of 14 residues. Germline-derived CDR1 and CDR2 are SGHVS and FQNEAQ. Trimming stripped 1 base from V and 4 bases from J, with 10 bases between. CDR3 protein: CASSLGGGRETQYF. Written as DNA, the CDR3 is TGTGCCAGCAGCTTAGGTGGAGGGCGAGAGACCCAGTACTTC.

The chain carries TRBV14 and TRBJ2-6; no reliable D call. CDR3 length: 17 residues. Germline-derived CDR1 and CDR2 are SGHDN and FVKESK. Trimming cost V 4 bases and J 3 bases, with 16 bases left between them. The CDR3 here is CASSPRPVGGGANVLTF. The CDR3 DNA reads as TGTGCCAGCAGCCCGCGGCCCGTAGGTGGTGGGGCCAACGTCCTGACTTTC.

The chain recombines TRBV9 with TRBJ2-1; 7 bases match TRBD2. Unmatched junction bases numbered 11, after V lost 3 bases and J lost 2 bases. From germline, CDR1 is SGDLS and CDR2 YYNGEE. CDR3 length: 17 residues. CDR3 loop: CASSARLAITPYNEQFF. CDR3 DNA: TGTGCCAGCAGCGCAAGACTAGCAATTACCCCCTACAATGAGCAGTTCTTC.

Only one count was recorded for this clone. The chain couples TRBV3-1 (or the pseudogene TRBV3-2) to TRBJ1-6; TRBD1 aligns across 7 bases. CDR3 size: 13 residues. Looked up from germline, CDR1 is LGHDT and CDR2 is YNNKEL (reference sequence). V lost 4 bases and J lost 7; bases outside the gene matches: 1. The CDR3 sequence is CASSPRGNSPLHF. The CDR3 DNA is TGTGCCAGCAGCCCCAGGGGGAATTCACCCCTCCACTTT.

This clone was counted a single time. The J gene is TRBJ2-5, the V gene TRBV5-1, with 7 bases that match TRBD1. The CDR3 runs 14 residues. Germline assignment: CDR1 SGHRS and CDR2 YFSETQ. V dropped 3 bases and J dropped 7; count of bases not matched to a gene: 9. As DNA, the CDR3 is TGCGCCAGCAGCTCAACAGGGGTGACGGGGACCCAGTACTTC. Protein product: CASSSTGVTGTQYF.

This chain links TRBV7-3 with TRBJ1-6; the match to TRBD1 covers 8 bases. The junction had 1 base not matched to a gene; V was cut back by 4 bases and J by 8 bases. The CDR3 contains 13 residues. Germline-derived CDR1 and CDR2 are SGHTA and FQGTGA. The CDR3 is CASSSTGDSPLHF. The CDR3 nucleotides read TGTGCCAGCAGCTCGACAGGGGATTCACCCCTCCACTTT.

The CDR3 DNA is TGTGCCAGCAGCTTAAGGCCTAGCGGCTACGAGCAGTACTTC. This translates into CASSLRPSGYEQYF. V is TRBV11-2 and J is TRBJ2-7; TRBD2 matches 7 bases. Germline-derived CDR1 and CDR2 are SGHAT and FQNNGV. V lost 2 bases, J lost 3 bases, and 4 bases stayed unmatched. This CDR3 is 14 amino acids long. The full variable domain, rest sourced from reference TRBV11-2 and TRBJ2-7, is EAGVAQSPRYKIIEKRQSVAFWCNPISGHATLYWYQQILGQGPKLLIQFQNNGVVDDSQLPKDRFSAERLKGVDSTLKIQPAKLEDSAVYLCASSLRPSGYEQYFGPGTRLTVT.

The chain has TRBV5-6 and TRBJ1-4; no definite D call. The CDR3 is made up of 15 amino acids. V shed 6 bases and J shed 6 bases, with 18 bases lying between them. CDR1 and CDR2 from the germline V gene are SGHDT and YYEEEE. The DNA for the CDR3 is TGTGCCAGCAACACCATCCGCAAGGGAGATGAAAAACTGTTTTTT. Amino acid sequence: CASNTIRKGDEKLFF.

The rearrangement joins TRBV9 to TRBJ1-3, with 7 bases matching TRBD1. Germline loops: CDR1 SGDLS, CDR2 YYNGEE. This CDR3 is built from 16 residues. Trimming cost V 4 bases and J 0 bases; bases outside gene matches: 7. The chain's CDR3 is CASSPRQGTSGNTIYF. The CDR3 coding sequence is TGTGCCAGCAGCCCTCGACAGGGTACCTCTGGAAACACCATATATTTT.

V usage is TRBV11-3 and J usage is TRBJ2-5, with a possible D match to TRBD1 (6 bases). The ends were cut back, 1 base at V and 3 bases at J, with 6 bases in the middle. CDR1 and CDR2 from the germline V gene are SGHNT and YENEEA. CDR3 size: 13 residues. CDR3: CASSLGQEETQYF. As DNA, the CDR3 is TGTGCCAGCAGCTTAGGACAGGAAGAGACCCAGTACTTC. The full variable domain, with the rest looked up from reference TRBV11-3 and TRBJ2-5, is EAGVVQSPRYKIIEKKQPVAFWCNPISGHNTLYWYLQNLGQGPELLIRYENEEAVDDSQLPKDRFSAERLKGVDSTLKIQPAELGDSAVYLCASSLGQEETQYFGPGTRLLVL.

The V call is TRBV29-1, the J call TRBJ2-7, with D maybe TRBD1 (5 bases). Germline-derived CDR1 and CDR2 are SQVTM and ANQGSEA. Trimming took off 6 bases at V and 2 bases at J, with 11 bases between the two ends. The CDR3 loop spans 12 amino acids. CDR3 protein: CSVVRGAYEQYF. The DNA of the CDR3 is TGCAGCGTCGTTAGGGGTGCCTACGAGCAGTACTTC.

The rearrangement joins TRBV19 to TRBJ2-5; tentative D call: TRBD1 (6 bases). The V end was cut by 6 bases, the J end by 4 bases, with 15 bases between. The CDR3 has 14 amino acids. CDR1 is LNHDA, CDR2 SQIVND, per germline (reference sequence). The CDR3 DNA reads as TGTGCCAGTAGGTTGAACAGGGTTGGAGAGACCCAGTACTTC. Its protein is CASRLNRVGETQYF.

This clone was observed a single time. J is TRBJ2-1 and V is TRBV24-1, with 9 bases lining up with TRBD1. Looked up from germline, CDR1 is KGHDR and CDR2 is SFDVKD. The CDR3 is made up of 22 amino acids. The trim removed 5 bases at V and 0 bases at J, leaving 22 bases unmatched. The CDR3: CATSGAGLRDRVSLSSYNEQFF. In DNA, the CDR3 is TGTGCCACCAGTGGGGCCGGCCTCCGGGACAGGGTCTCTCTTAGCTCCTACAATGAGCAGTTCTTC.

The chain uses TRBV3-1 (or the pseudogene TRBV3-2) and TRBJ1-5; D gene uncertain. This CDR3 is 15 amino acids long. Trimming took off 3 bases at V and 2 bases at J, with 11 bases between the two ends. Germline V gene data show CDR1 as LGHDT and CDR2 as YNNKEL (reference sequence). CDR3 in amino acids: CASSQGDTGNQPQHF. CDR3 nucleotides: TGTGCCAGCAGCCAGGGAGACACCGGCAATCAGCCCCAGCATTTT.

This chain joins TRBV19 and TRBJ1-4, with 8 bases that match TRBD1. Trimming took 5 bases from V and 0 from J; bases not matched to a gene: 5. The V gene's germline CDR1 is LNHDA and CDR2 SQIVND (reference sequence). The CDR3 is 16 residues long. The CDR3: CASSLGQGATNEKLFF. The CDR3 DNA is TGTGCCAGTAGTCTAGGACAGGGCGCAACTAATGAAAAACTGTTTTTT.

The J gene is TRBJ2-1, the V gene TRBV6-5, with a possible D match to TRBD2 (6 bases). CDR1 and CDR2 (germline): MNHEY, SVGAGI. The CDR3 totals 11 residues. The V gene lost 2 bases and the J gene lost 10 bases, with 6 bases spanning the gap. The CDR3 here is CASSYRGEQFF. The CDR3 DNA reads as TGTGCCAGCAGTTACCGGGGGGAGCAGTTCTTC.

The chain couples TRBV5-1 to TRBJ2-1; tentatively, D is TRBD2 (6 bases). V gave up 5 bases and J gave up 4 bases, with 13 bases separating them. Germline values: CDR1 SGHRS, CDR2 YFSETQ. The CDR3 is made up of 14 amino acids. The CDR3 region has the DNA TGCGCCAGCAGATTAGCGGAGCCATACAATGAGCAGTTCTTC. Encoded protein: CASRLAEPYNEQFF.

This chain connects TRBV9 to TRBJ2-7; the match to TRBD2 covers 11 bases. CDR3 length equals 15 residues. V gave up 0 bases and J gave up 6 bases; unmatched junction bases: 5. Germline lookup yields CDR1 SGDLS and CDR2 YYNGEE. The CDR3 is CASSVAGLAGGEQYF. DNA for the CDR3: TGTGCCAGCAGCGTAGCTGGTCTAGCGGGAGGCGAGCAGTACTTC.

The chain employs TRBV6-5 and TRBJ1-3; the D gene is possibly TRBD1 (6 bases). The CDR3 spans 16 residues. The germline V gene encodes CDR1 MNHEY and CDR2 SVGAGI. Trimming removed 0 bases from V and 7 bases from J, with 16 bases in between. The CDR3 DNA sequence: TGTGCCAGCAGTTACTCGATGCGGGGGGCGCCGAACACCATATATTTT. It codes for CASSYSMRGAPNTIYF.

The J gene is TRBJ2-7, the V gene TRBV6-2 or TRBV6-3; D unresolved. This CDR3 is 11 amino acids long. CDR1 is MNHEY and CDR2 is SVGEGT in the germline V gene. The ends were cut back, 4 bases at V and 3 bases at J, with 4 bases in the middle. The DNA for the CDR3 is TGTGCCAGCAGTTCCATCTACGAGCAGTACTTC. It encodes CASSSIYEQYF.